This T cell receptor (beta chain) was identified during a study of blood T cells in healthy people across ages. Study overall: In model experiments, template switching was able to capture about one barcoded beta molecule for every two T cells that were present.

Per-sample PBMC isolation yielded at least 7 million cells. Overall study findings and caveats: Estimates based on one million T cells were treated as lower bounds.

On this clonotype itself: Its antigen is currently unknown.

With a J-beta primer mix and a sample-barcoded 5' primer, a second PCR ran roughly 7 to 11 cycles. Each CDR3 protein gets one entry after TCRdb re-called the 5' RACE reads with MiXCR. The data contain approximately 800,000 distinct CDR3 sequences, 58% of them seen just once; the ten biggest clones take up roughly 22%. The source is a man aged 30 to 45 in good health. The sequenced material came from blood.

The CDR3 loop reads CSASNGEVEQYF. The CDR3 DNA sequence: TGCAGCGCCTCTAATGGGGAGGTCGAGCAGTACTTC. V gene TRBV29-1 combines with J gene TRBJ2-7; TRBD2 might be the D (6 bases). V lost 7 bases and J lost 6, with 16 bases in between. The germline V gene has CDR1 SQVTM and CDR2 ANQGSEA. CDR3 length: 12 residues.